This T cell receptor (beta chain) appears in the sequencing data of a study of cytomegalovirus exposure and HLA in healthy donors. Broader study findings: Indistinguishable V segments, including TRBV6-2 and TRBV6-3, were excluded.

Comments on this clone: Its antigen is not known.

These donors counted as nominally healthy when sampled, but unrecorded immune exposures were likely. This CDR3 is 15 amino acids long. Germline lookup yields CDR1 MNHEY and CDR2 SMNVEV (reference sequence). With 6 bases clipped from V and 3 bases from J, the junction kept 9 bases outside the gene matches. Primers for the PCR totalled 60 Vbeta and 13 Jbeta. Repertoires were generated with immunoSEQ multiplex PCR, while TCRdb's copy carries only in-frame clones and drops some. The data contain over 100,000 clones, approximately 77% of them singletons. This clonotype originated in a woman aged 40 to 55 in good health and CMV-seronegative. The sequenced sample was PBMCs. The V and J genes are TRBV27 and TRBJ2-5, with 8 nucleotides matching TRBD2. The CDR3 reads CASSPVGRAKETQYF. CDR3 in DNA: TGTGCCAGCAGCCCAGTCGGGAGGGCCAAAGAGACCCAGTACTTC.